The TCR beta chain under discussion was sequenced for a study of human versus mouse CDR3 diversity and MHC coevolution. Looking at the study overall: The immunoSEQ assay reportedly detects one in 200,000 T cells. Study-wide findings and caveats: Most of the three human donors had the lowest clonal inequality. iCHAO1 estimated the human TCR beta repertoire at around 1.5 million clonotypes.

The CDR3 spans 16 residues. Germline V gene lookup returns CDR1 SGHTS and CDR2 YDEGEE. Trimming cost V 0 bases and J 2 bases; bases outside gene matches: 5. Sequenced by immunoSEQ multiplex PCR; TCRdb stores in-frame clones only, minus some. The profile shows more than 60,000 clones, 85% to 95% of them singletons. As to this clone: Its cognate antigen is unknown.

The specimen sequenced was naive CD4+ T cells from blood. Stated subset: CD45RO-negative CD62L-positive naive CD4 T cells. The J gene is TRBJ1-1, the V gene TRBV5-8; 9 bases line up with TRBD1. This clonotype originated in a person aged 30 to 69 in good health. The CDR3 here is CASSLVVGQGNTEAFF. The CDR3 DNA reads TGTGCCAGCAGCTTGGTAGTGGGACAGGGAAACACTGAAGCTTTCTTT.